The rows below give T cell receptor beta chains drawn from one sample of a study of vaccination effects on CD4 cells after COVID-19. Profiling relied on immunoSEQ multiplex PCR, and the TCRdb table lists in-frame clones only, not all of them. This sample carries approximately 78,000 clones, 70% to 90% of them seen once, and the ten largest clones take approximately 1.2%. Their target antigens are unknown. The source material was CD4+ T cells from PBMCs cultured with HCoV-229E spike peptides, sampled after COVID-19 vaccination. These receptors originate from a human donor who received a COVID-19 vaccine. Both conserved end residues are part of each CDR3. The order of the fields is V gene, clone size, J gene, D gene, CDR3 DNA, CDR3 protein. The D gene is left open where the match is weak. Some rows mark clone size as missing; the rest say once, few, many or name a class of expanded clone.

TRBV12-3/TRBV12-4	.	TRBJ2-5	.	TGTGCCAGCAGATGGACTGGGAAAGAGACCCAGTACTTC	CASRWTGKETQYF
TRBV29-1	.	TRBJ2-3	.	TGCAGCGTACGCTCGGATACGCAGTATTTT	CSVRSDTQYF
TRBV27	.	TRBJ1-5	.	TGTGCCAGCAGTTTTGACCCCCGGCTTCATTTT	CASSFDPRLHF
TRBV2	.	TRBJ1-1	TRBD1	TGTGCCAGTAAGACAGGGCGGGACACTGAAGCTTTCTTT	CASKTGRDTEAFF
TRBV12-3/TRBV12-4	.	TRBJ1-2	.	TGTGCCAGCAGTTTCAGGGGACCCTATGGCTACACCTTC	CASSFRGPYGYTF
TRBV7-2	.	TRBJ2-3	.	TGTGCCAGCAGCTTACGAGCAGCCACAGATACGCAGTATTTT	CASSLRAATDTQYF
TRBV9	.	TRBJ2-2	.	TGTGCCAGCAGCGCCCTGGGGGACACCGGGGAGCTGTTTTTT	CASSALGDTGELFF
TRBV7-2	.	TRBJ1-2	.	TGTGCCAGCAGCGAGACAGCGTACTATGGCTACACCTTC	CASSETAYYGYTF
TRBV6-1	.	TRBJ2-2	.	TGTGCCAGCAGTGAAGCTTTCTACGGGGAGCTGTTTTTT	CASSEAFYGELFF
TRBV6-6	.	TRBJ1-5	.	TGTGCCAGCAGCTTCGGGCAGCCCCAGCATTTT	CASSFGQPQHF
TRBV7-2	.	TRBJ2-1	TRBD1	TGTGCCAGCAGCTCGCCAGACAGGGTCCACAATGAGCAGTTCTTC	CASSSPDRVHNEQFF
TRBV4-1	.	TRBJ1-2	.	TGCGCCAGCAGCCATGCCTCTCTCGGGCCCGATCAGGGCTACACCTTC	CASSHASLGPDQGYTF
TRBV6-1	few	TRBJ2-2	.	TGTGCCAGCAGTTGGGGGAACACCGGGGAGCTGTTTTTT	CASSWGNTGELFF
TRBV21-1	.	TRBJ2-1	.	TGTGCCAGCAGCAAAGAGACGGCCGCACACGATGAGCAGTTCTTC	CASSKETAAHDEQFF
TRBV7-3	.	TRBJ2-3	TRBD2	TGTGCCAGCAGCTCCCGGGGGGGCCCCGCAGATACGCAGTATTTT	CASSSRGGPADTQYF
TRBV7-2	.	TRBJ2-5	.	TGTGCCAGCAGCTTAGCGGGGGGGGGCGGAGAGACCCAGTACTTC	CASSLAGGGGETQYF
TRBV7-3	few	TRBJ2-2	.	TGTGCCAGCAGCCCCCCCCAGGGGTCCGGGGAGCTGTTTTTT	CASSPPQGSGELFF
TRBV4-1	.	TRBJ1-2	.	TGCGCCAGCAGCCAAGGTCAGGGTCCTAACTATGGCTACACCTTC	CASSQGQGPNYGYTF
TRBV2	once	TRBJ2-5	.	TGTGCCAGCACTCAGGGGTTGAAGACCCAGTACTTC	CASTQGLKTQYF
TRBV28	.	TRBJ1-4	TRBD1	TGTGCCAGCAGTTCGCGGACAGGGGCCGGGGCAACTAATGAAAAACTGTTTTTT	CASSSRTGAGATNEKLFF
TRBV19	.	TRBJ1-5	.	TGTGCCAGTAGTATGAGTAGCAATCAGCCCCAGCATTTT	CASSMSSNQPQHF
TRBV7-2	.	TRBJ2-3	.	TGTGCCAGCAGCACAAACAGGGTGTCGAGGACCACAGATACGCAGTATTTT	CASSTNRVSRTTDTQYF
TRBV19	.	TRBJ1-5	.	TGTGCCAGTAGAGGGGAGGTTCAAGATCAGCCCCAGCATTTT	CASRGEVQDQPQHF
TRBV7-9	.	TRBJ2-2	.	TGTGCCAGCAGCTTAGTAGCCAGGAGGGCCGCCGGGGAGCTGTTTTTT	CASSLVARRAAGELFF
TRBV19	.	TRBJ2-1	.	TGTGCCAGTACTAGGACAGAGAAGTTCAATGAGCAGTTCTTC	CASTRTEKFNEQFF
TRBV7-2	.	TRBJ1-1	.	TGTGCCAGCAGCTTAAGCTCCTGGGAGGGGGCTTTCTTT	CASSLSSWEGAFF
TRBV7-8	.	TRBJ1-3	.	TGTGCCAGCAGCTTAGGCGACTCTGGAAACACCATATATTTT	CASSLGDSGNTIYF
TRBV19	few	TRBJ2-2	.	TGTGCCAGTAGTATAGGCCTGGGGGGGCCTAACGGGGAGCTGTTTTTT	CASSIGLGGPNGELFF
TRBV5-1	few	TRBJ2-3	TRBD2	TGCGCCAGCAGCTTGGGGCCTAGCGGGGGGGGAGATACGCAGTATTTT	CASSLGPSGGGDTQYF
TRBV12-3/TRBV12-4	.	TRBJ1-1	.	TGTGCCAGCAGGGGGGGGTACACTGAAGCTTTCTTT	CASRGGYTEAFF
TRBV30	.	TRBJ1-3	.	TGTGCCTGTCGTAATCCTGGAAACACCATATATTTT	CACRNPGNTIYF